Each of the 7 T cell receptor beta chains below was sequenced from the same sample in a study of blood T cells in healthy people across ages. Through a sample-barcoded 5' primer and a J-beta primer mix, a second PCR was run for roughly 6 to 11 cycles. MiXCR, run by TCRdb on the 5' RACE reads, gives a single entry per CDR3 protein. The sample records 760,000 or so distinct CDR3 sequences, roughly 25% being singletons. The data were also submitted as part of a second study, on T cells of mothers and their children.

Sequencing used blood. The origin of the receptors is a boy aged 10-17 years in good health.

This sequence joins TRBV7-2 and TRBJ2-7; 8 bases align to TRBD2. The junction had 6 bases not matched to a gene; V was cut back by 5 bases and J by 0 bases. The CDR3 loop spans 15 amino acids. Germline assignment: CDR1 SGHTA and CDR2 FQGNSA. The CDR3 region is CASSISGTSSYEQYF. Here the CDR3 DNA reads TGTGCCAGCAGCATCTCCGGGACTAGCTCCTACGAGCAGTACTTC.

V usage is TRBV9 and J usage is TRBJ2-6; the match to TRBD1 covers 7 bases. Trimming took 4 bases from V and 4 from J; bases not matched to a gene: 5. Germline CDR1 reads SGDLS; CDR2 reads YYNGEE. The CDR3 has 15 residues. The CDR3 loop is CASSKQGTGANVLTF. CDR3 DNA sequence: TGTGCCAGCAGCAAACAGGGGACAGGGGCCAACGTCCTGACTTTC.

In its sample, this clonotype was seen a few times. As DNA, the CDR3 is TGTGCCAGCAGTTCCGACAGCTCCACCGGGGAGCTGTTTTTT. Protein sequence: CASSSDSSTGELFF. The chain couples TRBV7-3 to TRBJ2-2, with a weak D call TRBD1 (5 bases). The germline V and J ends were trimmed by 6 bases and 4 bases, with 12 bases remaining between them. CDR3 size: 14 residues. Germline CDR1 reads SGHTA; CDR2 reads FQGTGA. Filled out from reference TRBV7-3 and TRBJ2-2, the complete variable domain reads GAGVSQTPSNKVTEKGKYVELRCDPISGHTALYWYRQSLGQGPEFLIYFQGTGAADDSGLPNDRFFAVRPEGSVSTLKIQRTERGDSAVYLCASSSDSSTGELFFGEGSRLTVL.

The chain has TRBV5-1 and TRBJ2-5; the D is unclear. CDR3 length: 14 residues. Trimming pared 1 base from V and 4 bases from J, leaving 11 bases between. Germline CDR1 and CDR2: SGHRS and YFSETQ. CDR3 residues: CASSLYTTAETQYF. The DNA of the CDR3 is TGCGCCAGCAGCTTGTATACAACAGCAGAGACCCAGTACTTC.

The V and J genes are TRBV7-6 and TRBJ2-5, with D hard to call. The germline V and J ends were trimmed by 10 bases and 1 base, with 16 bases remaining between them. Germline CDR1 reads SGHVS; CDR2 reads FNYEAQ. This CDR3 has 14 amino acids. This CDR3 reads CANSLEASQETQYF. CDR3 sequence (DNA): TGTGCCAACTCCCTCGAAGCGTCCCAAGAGACCCAGTACTTC.

This clonotype occurred a few times. The chain uses TRBV29-1 and TRBJ2-5, with a weak D call TRBD1 (6 bases). Per the germline V gene, CDR1 is SQVTM and CDR2 is ANQGSEA. Deletions cut 6 bases from V and 4 bases from J, with 18 bases between. This CDR3 contains 14 residues. The CDR3 here is CSVSQGYGSETQYF. The CDR3 DNA follows: TGCAGCGTGAGTCAGGGGTATGGGTCAGAGACCCAGTACTTC.

The V gene is TRBV5-4, the J gene TRBJ2-2, with D unclear. The CDR3 totals 13 residues. V was cut by 1 base and J by 5 bases, with 6 bases left in between. Germline V gene lookup returns CDR1 SGHNT and CDR2 YYREEE (reference sequence). For the CDR3, the DNA is TGTGCCAGCAGCTTGAGACTTACCGGGGAGCTGTTTTTT. It yields the protein CASSLRLTGELFF.